Sequencing of this T cell receptor (beta chain) was carried out in a study of blood T cell repertoires in COVID-19. Under the authors' procedure: By means of reference gene primer amplification, nucleated cell counts were estimated. Assay used: immunoSEQ multiplex PCR; TCRdb lists only in-frame clones, some missing. The V and J calls and clone size were taken over from that table, and D and trimming were inferred from the DNA. The sample holds around 61,000 clones, just under 90% seen once. V was trimmed by 2 bases and J by 5 bases, leaving 15 bases between them. Germline V gene lookup returns CDR1 SNHLY and CDR2 FYNNEI. CDR3 length: 15 residues.

V is TRBV2 and J is TRBJ2-5, with D unclear. The sequencing sample was made of peripheral blood. The TCR comes from a man aged 60 to 69 with acute or convalescent COVID-19. The CDR3 protein is CASSEFSQVSETQYF. CDR3 DNA: TGTGCCAGCAGTGAATTTTCTCAGGTGTCGGAGACCCAGTACTTC.